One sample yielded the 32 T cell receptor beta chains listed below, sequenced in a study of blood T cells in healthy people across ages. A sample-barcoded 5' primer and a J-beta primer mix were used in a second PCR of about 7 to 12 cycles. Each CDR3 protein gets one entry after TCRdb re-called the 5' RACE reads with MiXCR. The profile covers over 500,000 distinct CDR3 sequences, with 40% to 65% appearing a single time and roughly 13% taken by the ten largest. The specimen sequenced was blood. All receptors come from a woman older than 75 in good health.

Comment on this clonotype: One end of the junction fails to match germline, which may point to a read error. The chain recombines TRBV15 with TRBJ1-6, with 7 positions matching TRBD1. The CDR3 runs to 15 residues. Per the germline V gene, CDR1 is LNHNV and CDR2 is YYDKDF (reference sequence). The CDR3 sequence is CATSRLDRDDSPPHF. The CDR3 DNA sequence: TGTGCCACCAGCAGACTCGACAGGGACGATTCACCCCCCCACTTT.

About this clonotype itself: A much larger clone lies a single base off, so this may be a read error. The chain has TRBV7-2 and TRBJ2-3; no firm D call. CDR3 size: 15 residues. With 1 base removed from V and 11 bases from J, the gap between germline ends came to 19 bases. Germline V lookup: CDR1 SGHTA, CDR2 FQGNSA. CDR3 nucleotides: TGTGCCAGCAGCTTAGAAGCCGGGCTCCAGGTTAGGCAGTATTTT. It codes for CASSLEAGLQVRQYF.

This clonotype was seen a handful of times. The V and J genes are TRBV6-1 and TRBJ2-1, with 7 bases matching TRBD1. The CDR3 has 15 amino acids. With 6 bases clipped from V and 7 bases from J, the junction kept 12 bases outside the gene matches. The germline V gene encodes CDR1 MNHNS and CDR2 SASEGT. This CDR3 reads CASRETGVGRNEQFF. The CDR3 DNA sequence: TGTGCCAGCAGGGAAACAGGGGTGGGTAGAAATGAGCAGTTCTTC.

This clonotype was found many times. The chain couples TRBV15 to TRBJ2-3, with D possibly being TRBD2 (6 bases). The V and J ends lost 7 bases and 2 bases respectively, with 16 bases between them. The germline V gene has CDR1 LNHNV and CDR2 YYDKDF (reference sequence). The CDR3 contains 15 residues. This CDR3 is CATTLYGGPTDTQYF. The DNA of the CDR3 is TGTGCCACCACCCTGTACGGAGGGCCCACAGATACGCAGTATTTT.

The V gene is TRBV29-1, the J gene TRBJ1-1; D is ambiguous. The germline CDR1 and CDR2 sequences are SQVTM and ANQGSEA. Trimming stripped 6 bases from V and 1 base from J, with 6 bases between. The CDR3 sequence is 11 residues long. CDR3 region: CSVSSNTEAFF. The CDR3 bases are TGCAGCGTCTCCTCGAACACTGAAGCTTTCTTT.

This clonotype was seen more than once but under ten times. The CDR3 bases are TGTGCCAGCAGCCAAGATTCAGGGGGCGTCTACAATGAGCAGTTCTTC. Protein product: CASSQDSGGVYNEQFF. This chain links TRBV14 with TRBJ2-1; 8 bases agree with TRBD1. The V gene end was trimmed by 0 bases and the J gene end by 3 bases; junction bases not matched to a gene: 4. Germline values: CDR1 SGHDN, CDR2 FVKESK. The CDR3 spans 16 residues.

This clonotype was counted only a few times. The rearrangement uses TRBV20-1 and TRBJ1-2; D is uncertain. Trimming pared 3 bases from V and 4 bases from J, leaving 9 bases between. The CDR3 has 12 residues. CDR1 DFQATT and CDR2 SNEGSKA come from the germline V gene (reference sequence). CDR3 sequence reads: CSASNRAYGYTF. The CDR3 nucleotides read TGCAGTGCTAGTAACAGAGCCTATGGCTACACCTTC.

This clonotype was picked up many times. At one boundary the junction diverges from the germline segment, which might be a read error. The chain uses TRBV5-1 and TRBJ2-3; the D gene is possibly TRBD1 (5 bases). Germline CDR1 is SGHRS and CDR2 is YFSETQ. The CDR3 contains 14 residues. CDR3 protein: CASNLGQYTDTQYF. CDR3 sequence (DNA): TGCGCCAGCAACTTGGGGCAGTACACAGATACGCAGTATTTT.

In DNA, the CDR3 is TGTGCCAGCAGTTTCTTAGAGACCGCTGAAGCTTTCTTT. It is translated as CASSFLETAEAFF. The J gene is TRBJ1-1, the V gene TRBV12-3 or TRBV12-4; D gene uncertain. Trimming removed 3 bases from V and 6 bases from J, with 11 bases in between. The CDR3 covers 13 residues.

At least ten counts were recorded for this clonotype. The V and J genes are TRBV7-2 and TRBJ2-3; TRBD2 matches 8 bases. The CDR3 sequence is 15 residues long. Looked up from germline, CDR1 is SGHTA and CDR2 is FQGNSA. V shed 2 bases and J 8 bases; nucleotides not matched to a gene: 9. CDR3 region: CASSLTAGDTGTQYF. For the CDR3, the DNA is TGTGCCAGCAGCTTAACAGCGGGAGATACGGGTACGCAGTATTTT. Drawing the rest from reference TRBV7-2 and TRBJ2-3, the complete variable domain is GAGVSQSPSNKVTEKGKDVELRCDPISGHTALYWYRQSLGQGLEFLIYFQGNSAPDKSGLPSDRFSAERTGGSVSTLTIQRTQQEDSAVYLCASSLTAGDTGTQYFGPGTRLTVL.

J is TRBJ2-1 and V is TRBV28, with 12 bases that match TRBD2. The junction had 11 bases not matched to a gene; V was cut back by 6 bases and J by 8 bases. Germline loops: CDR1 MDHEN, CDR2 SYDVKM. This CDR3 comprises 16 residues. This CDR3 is CASRYDLAGGWDEQFF. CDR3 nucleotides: TGTGCCAGCAGATACGATCTAGCGGGAGGGTGGGATGAGCAGTTCTTC.

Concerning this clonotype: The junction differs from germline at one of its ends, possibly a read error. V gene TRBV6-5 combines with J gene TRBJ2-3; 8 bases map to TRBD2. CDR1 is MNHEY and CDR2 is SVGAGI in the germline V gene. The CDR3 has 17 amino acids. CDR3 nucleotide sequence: TGTGCCAGCAGTTTGGGACCGGGACGGACTAGCACAGATACACAGTATTTT. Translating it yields CASSLGPGRTSTDTQYF.

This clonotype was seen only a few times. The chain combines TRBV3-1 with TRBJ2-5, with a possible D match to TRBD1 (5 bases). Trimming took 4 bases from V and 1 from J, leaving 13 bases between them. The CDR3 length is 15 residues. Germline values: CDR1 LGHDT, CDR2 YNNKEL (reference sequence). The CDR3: CASSLQRQIQETQYF. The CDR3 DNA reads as TGTGCCAGCAGCCTCCAGCGACAGATCCAAGAGACCCAGTACTTC.

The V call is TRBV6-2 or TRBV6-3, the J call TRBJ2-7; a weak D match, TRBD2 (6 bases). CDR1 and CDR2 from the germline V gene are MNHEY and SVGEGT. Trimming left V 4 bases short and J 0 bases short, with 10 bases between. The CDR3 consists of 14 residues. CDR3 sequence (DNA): TGTGCCAGCAGTTTGCCTAGCGCCTCCTACGAGCAGTACTTC. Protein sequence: CASSLPSASYEQYF.

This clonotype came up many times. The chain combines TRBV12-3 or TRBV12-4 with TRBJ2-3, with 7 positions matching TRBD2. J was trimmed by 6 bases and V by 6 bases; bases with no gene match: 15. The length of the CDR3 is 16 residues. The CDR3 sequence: CASSRGGLGEADTQYF. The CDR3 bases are TGTGCCAGCAGCCGCGGGGGACTTGGAGAAGCGGATACGCAGTATTTT.

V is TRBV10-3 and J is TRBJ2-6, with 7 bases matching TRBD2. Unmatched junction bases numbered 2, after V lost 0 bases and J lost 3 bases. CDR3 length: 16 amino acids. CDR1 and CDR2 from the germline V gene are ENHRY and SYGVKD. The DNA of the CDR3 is TGTGCCATCAGTGAGTCGGGAGGGCTTGGGGCCAACGTCCTGACTTTC. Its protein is CAISESGGLGANVLTF.

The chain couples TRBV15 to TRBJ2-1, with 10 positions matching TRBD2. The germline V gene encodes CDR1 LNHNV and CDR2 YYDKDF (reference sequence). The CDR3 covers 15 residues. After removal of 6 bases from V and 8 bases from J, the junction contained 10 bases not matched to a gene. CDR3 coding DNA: TGTGCCACCAGTTCCAAGCGGGAGGGACCCGATGAGCAGTTCTTC. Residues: CATSSKREGPDEQFF.

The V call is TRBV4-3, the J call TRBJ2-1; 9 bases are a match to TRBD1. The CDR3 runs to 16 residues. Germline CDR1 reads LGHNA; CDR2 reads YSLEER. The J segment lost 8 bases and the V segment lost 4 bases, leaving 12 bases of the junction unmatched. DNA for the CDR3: TGCGCCAGCAGCCCGACTCCCGGGACAGGGCCGCATGAGCAGTTCTTC. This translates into CASSPTPGTGPHEQFF.

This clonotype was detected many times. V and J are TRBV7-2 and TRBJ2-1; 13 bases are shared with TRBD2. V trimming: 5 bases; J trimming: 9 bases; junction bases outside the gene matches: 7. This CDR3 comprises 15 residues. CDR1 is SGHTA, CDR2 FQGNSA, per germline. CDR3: CASSLGLAGVGEQFF. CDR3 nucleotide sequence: TGTGCCAGCAGCCTCGGACTAGCGGGAGTTGGTGAGCAGTTCTTC.

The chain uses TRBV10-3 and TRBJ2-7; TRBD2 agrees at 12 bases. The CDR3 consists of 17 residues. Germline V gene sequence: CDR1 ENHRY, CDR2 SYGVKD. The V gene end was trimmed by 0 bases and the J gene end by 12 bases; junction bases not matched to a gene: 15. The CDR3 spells CAISESSSLLAGGIAYF. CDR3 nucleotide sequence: TGTGCCATCAGTGAGTCGAGTTCCCTACTAGCGGGAGGTATTGCGTACTTC.

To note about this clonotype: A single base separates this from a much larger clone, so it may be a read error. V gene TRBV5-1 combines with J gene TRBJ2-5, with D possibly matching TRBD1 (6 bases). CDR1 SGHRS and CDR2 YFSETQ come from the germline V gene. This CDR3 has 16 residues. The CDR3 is CTSSFGSLRGQETQYF. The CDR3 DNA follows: TGCACCAGCAGCTTTGGGTCATTGAGGGGGCAAGAGACCCAGTACTTC.

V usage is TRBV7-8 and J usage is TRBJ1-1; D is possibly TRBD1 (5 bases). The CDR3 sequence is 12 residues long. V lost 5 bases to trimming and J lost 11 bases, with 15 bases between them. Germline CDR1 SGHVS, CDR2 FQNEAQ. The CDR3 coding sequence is TGTGCCAGCAGCAAAACAGGCGATGAGGCTTTCTTT. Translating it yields CASSKTGDEAFF.

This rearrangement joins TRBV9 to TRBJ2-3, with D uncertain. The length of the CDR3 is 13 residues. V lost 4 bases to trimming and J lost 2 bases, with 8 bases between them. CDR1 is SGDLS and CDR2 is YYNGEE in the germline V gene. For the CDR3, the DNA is TGTGCCAGCAGCCAACTAAACACAGATACGCAGTATTTT. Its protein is CASSQLNTDTQYF.

For the CDR3, the DNA is TGTGCCATCACTTCGTCTAGCACTGAAGCTTTCTTT. Protein sequence: CAITSSSTEAFF. The chain links TRBV10-3 to TRBJ1-1; D is unclear. In germline, CDR1 is ENHRY, CDR2 SYGVKD. The CDR3 contains 12 residues. Deletions cut 7 bases from V and 4 bases from J, with 10 bases between.

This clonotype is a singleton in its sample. The CDR3 DNA sequence: TGTGCCAGCAGTTTAAAGGGTACAGTAGGCGAGCAGTACTTC. Protein: CASSLKGTVGEQYF. The rearrangement links TRBV12-3 or TRBV12-4 to TRBJ2-5; no clear D gene. With the DNA end fitting TRBJ2-7 better, the J assignment may be wrong. The CDR3 contains 14 residues.

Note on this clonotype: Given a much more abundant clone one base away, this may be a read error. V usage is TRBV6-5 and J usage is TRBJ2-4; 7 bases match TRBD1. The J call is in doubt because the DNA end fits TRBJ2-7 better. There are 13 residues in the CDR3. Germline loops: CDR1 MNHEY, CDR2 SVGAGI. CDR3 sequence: CASSPNRGYEQYF. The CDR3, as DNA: TGTGCCAGCAGTCCGAACAGGGGTTACGAGCAGTACTTC.

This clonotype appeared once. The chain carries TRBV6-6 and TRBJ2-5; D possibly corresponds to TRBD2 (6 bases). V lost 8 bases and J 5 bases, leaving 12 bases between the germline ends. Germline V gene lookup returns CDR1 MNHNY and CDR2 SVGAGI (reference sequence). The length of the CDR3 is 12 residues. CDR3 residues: CASGGTRETQYF. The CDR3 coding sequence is TGTGCCAGCGGGGGGACGCGGGAGACCCAGTACTTC.

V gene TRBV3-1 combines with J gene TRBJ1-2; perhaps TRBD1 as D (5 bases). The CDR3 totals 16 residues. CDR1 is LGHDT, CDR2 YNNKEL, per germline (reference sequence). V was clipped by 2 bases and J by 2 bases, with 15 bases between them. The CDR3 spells CASSQRRGGGNYGYTF. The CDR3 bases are TGTGCCAGCAGCCAACGTCGCGGGGGAGGGAACTATGGCTACACCTTC.

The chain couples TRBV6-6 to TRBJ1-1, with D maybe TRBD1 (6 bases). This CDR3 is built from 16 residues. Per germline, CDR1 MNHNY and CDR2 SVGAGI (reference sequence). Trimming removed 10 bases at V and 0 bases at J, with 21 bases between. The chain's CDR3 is CATFIAGRGMNTEAFF. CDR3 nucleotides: TGTGCCACCTTTATTGCTGGAAGGGGGATGAACACTGAAGCTTTCTTT.

The CDR3 DNA is TGCAGTGCTAGAGCGGGGGGGTACACAGATACGCAGTATTTT. It is translated as CSARAGGYTDTQYF. This chain joins TRBV20-1 and TRBJ2-3, with 8 bases matching TRBD2. The germline gives CDR1 DFQATT, CDR2 SNEGSKA (reference sequence). The CDR3 has 14 residues. V lost 1 base, J lost 2 bases, and 2 bases stayed unmatched.

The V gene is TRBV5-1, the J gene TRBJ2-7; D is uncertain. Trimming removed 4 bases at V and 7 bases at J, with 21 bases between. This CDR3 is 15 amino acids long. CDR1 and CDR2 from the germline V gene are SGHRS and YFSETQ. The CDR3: CASSPPRISYNEQYF. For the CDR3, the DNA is TGCGCCAGCAGCCCGCCGCGGATCTCCTACAATGAGCAGTACTTC. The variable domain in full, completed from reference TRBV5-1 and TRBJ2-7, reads KAGVTQTPRYLIKTRGQQVTLSCSPISGHRSVSWYQQTPGQGLQFLFEYFSETQRNKGNFPGRFSGRQFSNSRSEMNVSTLELGDSALYLCASSPPRISYNEQYFGPGTRLTVT.

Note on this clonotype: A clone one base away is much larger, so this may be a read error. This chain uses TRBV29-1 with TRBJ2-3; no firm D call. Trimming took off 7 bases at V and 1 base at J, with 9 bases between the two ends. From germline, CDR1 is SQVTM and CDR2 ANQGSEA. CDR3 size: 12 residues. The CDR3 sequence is CSAETGTDTQYF. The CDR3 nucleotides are TGCAGCGCCGAAACCGGCACAGATACGCAGTATTTT.